The 20 T cell receptor beta chains below come from one sample, sequenced in a study of shared clonotypes between healthy human individuals. TCRdb's copy holds only in-frame clones and misses some; the assay was immunoSEQ multiplex PCR. The sample lists under 600,000 clones, nearly 80% occurring once. The sequenced material came from PBMCs. These receptors all stem from a woman between 35 and 50 years old in good health. Some clones in this sample may be carry-over from other donors' samples.

The chain joins TRBV11-2 to TRBJ2-2, with 9 bases that match TRBD2. V was pared by 1 base and J by 2 bases, with 11 bases of the junction left unmatched. The length of the CDR3 is 19 residues. The germline CDR1 and CDR2 sequences are SGHAT and FQNNGV. The chain's CDR3 is CASSLVGGLAQFNTGELFF. In DNA, the CDR3 is TGTGCCAGCAGCTTAGTCGGGGGACTAGCTCAGTTCAACACCGGGGAGCTGTTTTTT.

The V call is TRBV15, the J call TRBJ2-7; TRBD1 is a possible D gene (8 bases). This CDR3 has 15 amino acids. Germline V gives CDR1 LNHNV, CDR2 YYDKDF (reference sequence). Trimming removed 2 bases at V and 2 bases at J, with 13 bases between. The CDR3, as DNA: TGTGCCACCAGCAGAAACAGGGGGGGAACCTACGAGCAGTACTTC. As protein: CATSRNRGGTYEQYF. Drawing the rest from reference TRBV15 and TRBJ2-7, the complete variable domain is DAMVIQNPRYQVTQFGKPVTLSCSQTLNHNVMYWYQQKSSQAPKLLFHYYDKDFNNEADTPDNFQSRRPNTSFCFLDIRSPGLGDTAMYLCATSRNRGGTYEQYFGPGTRLTVT.

On this clone itself: The sample carries other DNA sequences with the same CDR3. This chain connects TRBV11-3 to TRBJ2-3, with D hard to call. The CDR3 has 13 residues. Germline V gene data show CDR1 as SGHNT and CDR2 as YENEEA. Trimming pared 6 bases from V and 1 base from J, leaving 8 bases between. The CDR3 protein is CASSLGGTDTQYF. Written as DNA, the CDR3 is TGTGCCAGCAGTCTGGGCGGCACAGATACGCAGTATTTT.

This clone appeared a single time. In DNA, the CDR3 is TGTGCCAGTAGTATATCAAGGGACAGACGTAATGAAAAACTGTTTTTT. Translating gives CASSISRDRRNEKLFF. V and J are TRBV19 and TRBJ1-4, with 7 nucleotides matching TRBD1. Unmatched junction bases numbered 7, after V lost 2 bases and J lost 4 bases. This CDR3 is built from 16 residues. Germline lookup yields CDR1 LNHDA and CDR2 SQIVND (reference sequence).

V and J are TRBV28 and TRBJ2-7; 7 nucleotides agree with TRBD1. The germline gives CDR1 MDHEN, CDR2 SYDVKM. The CDR3 is made up of 15 amino acids. The V and J ends lost 5 bases and 0 bases, in that order; junction bases with no gene match: 7. CDR3 residues: CASSRQGVTSYEQYF. CDR3 sequence (DNA): TGTGCCAGCAGTCGGCAGGGGGTGACCTCCTACGAGCAGTACTTC.

There are a few counts of this clone. The J gene is TRBJ1-1, the V gene TRBV27; possibly TRBD1 for D (5 bases). This CDR3 region has 14 residues. V was cut by 1 base and J by 7 bases, with 13 bases left in between. Germline values: CDR1 MNHEY, CDR2 SMNVEV (reference sequence). CDR3 region: CASSLFRGQGEAFF. CDR3 in DNA: TGTGCCAGCAGTTTATTTCGGGGTCAGGGTGAAGCTTTCTTT.

This clone was counted only a few times. The V and J genes are TRBV6-5 and TRBJ1-1, with D possibly TRBD1 on 5 matching bases. Germline lookup yields CDR1 MNHEY and CDR2 SVGAGI. CDR3 length equals 16 residues. Trimming took 2 bases from V and 1 from J, leaving 14 bases between them. The CDR3 region has the DNA TGTGCCAGCAGTTACAGGGCAGGGCGAGGGAACACTGAAGCTTTCTTT. Translated: CASSYRAGRGNTEAFF.

The gene calls are TRBV28 and TRBJ2-1, with 8 bases aligning to TRBD2. The CDR3 is 16 amino acids. Germline CDR1 reads MDHEN; CDR2 reads SYDVKM. With 4 bases clipped from V and 3 bases from J, the junction kept 8 bases outside the gene matches. CDR3: CASSSRASGRYNEQFF. The CDR3 coding sequence is TGTGCCAGCAGTTCCCGGGCTAGCGGGCGCTACAATGAGCAGTTCTTC. The whole variable domain, remainder taken from reference TRBV28 and TRBJ2-1, is DVKVTQSSRYLVKRTGEKVFLECVQDMDHENMFWYRQDPGLGLRLIYFSYDVKMKEKGDIPEGYSVSREKKERFSLILESASTNQTSMYLCASSSRASGRYNEQFFGPGTRLTVL.

The V call is TRBV2, the J call TRBJ2-1; 8 nucleotides agree with TRBD1. V shed 7 bases, J shed 5 bases, and the junction held 13 bases outside the gene matches. Germline-derived CDR1 and CDR2 are SNHLY and FYNNEI. The CDR3 runs 16 residues. The CDR3 sequence is CASTPHRGTGDNEQFF. The CDR3 region has the DNA TGTGCCAGCACTCCCCATCGGGGGACAGGAGACAATGAGCAGTTCTTC.

Here the CDR3 DNA reads TGCAGCGTTGACCGGGCGGGAGGGTCGGATACGCAGTATTTT. This encodes CSVDRAGGSDTQYF. This chain uses TRBV29-1 with TRBJ2-3, with 9 bases identical to TRBD2. Germline trimming cut 3 bases from V and 6 bases from J; bases unmatched to any gene: 7. CDR1 is SQVTM, CDR2 ANQGSEA, per germline. This CDR3 has 14 amino acids.

As DNA, the CDR3 is TGTGCCAGCAGTGAACTAGTCTTTCCTGAGCAGTTCTTC. It translates to CASSELVFPEQFF. The genes are TRBV2 and TRBJ2-1, with D hard to call. The CDR3 spans 13 residues. V gave up 2 bases and J gave up 9 bases, with 11 bases separating them. CDR1 and CDR2 (germline): SNHLY, FYNNEI.

The chain links TRBV10-1 to TRBJ2-7; 7 nucleotides agree with TRBD2. After removal of 2 bases from V and 2 bases from J, the junction contained 6 bases not matched to a gene. The CDR3 consists of 15 residues. Germline values: CDR1 WNHNN, CDR2 SYGVQD (reference sequence). CDR3: CASSEQLAPTYEQYF. In DNA, the CDR3 is TGCGCCAGCAGTGAGCAACTAGCGCCTACCTACGAGCAGTACTTC.

The rearrangement joins TRBV19 to TRBJ1-2; D unclear. The germline CDR1 and CDR2 sequences are LNHDA and SQIVND (reference sequence). This CDR3 region has 13 residues. The V end lost 1 base, the J end lost 7 bases, and 10 bases lay between the germline ends. The CDR3 protein is CASSIGRSAGYTF. The CDR3 coding sequence is TGTGCCAGTAGTATAGGAAGATCAGCTGGCTACACCTTC.

The rearrangement links TRBV7-9 to TRBJ2-1; TRBD2 matches at 7 bases. Per germline, CDR1 SEHNR and CDR2 FQNEAQ (reference sequence). The CDR3 sequence is 15 residues long. The ends lost 2 bases at V and 8 bases at J; junction bases unmatched: 9. CDR3 bases: TGTGCCAGCAGCTTAAAAGGGAGGGCCCAGGATGAGCAGTTCTTC. Amino acid sequence: CASSLKGRAQDEQFF.

The chain employs TRBV7-2 and TRBJ2-3; TRBD2 matches 10 bases. Germline V gene sequence: CDR1 SGHTA, CDR2 FQGNSA. Trimming cost V 2 bases and J 6 bases; bases outside gene matches: 11. The CDR3 spans 17 residues. The CDR3 region is CASSLLRLAGVIDTQYF. The CDR3 nucleotides read TGTGCCAGCAGCTTACTGAGGCTAGCGGGAGTGATTGATACGCAGTATTTT.

The chain uses TRBV7-2 and TRBJ1-1, with D possibly being TRBD1 (5 bases). This CDR3 is built from 14 residues. V lost 3 bases and J lost 5, with 13 bases in between. Germline V gives CDR1 SGHTA, CDR2 FQGNSA. The CDR3 DNA sequence: TGTGCCAGCAGCTTGGGGGGAGCGGGTACTGAAGCTTTCTTT. Protein product: CASSLGGAGTEAFF.

This sequence joins TRBV2 and TRBJ2-5, with D perhaps matching TRBD1 (7 bases). Trimming removed 7 bases from V and 5 bases from J, with 17 bases in between. The CDR3 runs to 14 residues. Germline CDR1 SNHLY, CDR2 FYNNEI. The CDR3 sequence: CASIGARGEETQYF. CDR3 nucleotides: TGTGCCAGCATCGGGGCCAGGGGGGAGGAGACCCAGTACTTC.

This sequence joins TRBV18 and TRBJ1-1; a weak D match, TRBD1 (6 bases). Germline lookup yields CDR1 KGHSH and CDR2 LQKENI. V was trimmed by 6 bases and J by 0 bases, leaving 17 bases between them. This CDR3 has 16 amino acids. The CDR3 region is CASSGGTGQLNTEAFF. DNA for the CDR3: TGTGCCAGCTCCGGGGGAACGGGACAACTGAACACTGAAGCTTTCTTT.

This clone was seen just once. The chain carries TRBV2 and TRBJ1-2, with 7 bases matching TRBD1. This CDR3 is 13 amino acids long. Per the germline V gene, CDR1 is SNHLY and CDR2 is FYNNEI. Unmatched junction bases numbered 3, after V lost 4 bases and J lost 4 bases. The CDR3 reads CASSGPGGYGYTF. In DNA, the CDR3 is TGTGCCAGCAGTGGCCCAGGGGGCTATGGCTACACCTTC.

A few counts support this clone. CDR3 sequence (DNA): TGTGCCAGCAGCCACGGTTCTCGTACAACTAATGAAAAACTGTTTTTT. Translating gives CASSHGSRTTNEKLFF. This chain uses TRBV6-6 with TRBJ1-4; D remains ambiguous. Germline V gives CDR1 MNHNY, CDR2 SVGAGI (reference sequence). V was clipped by 6 bases and J by 0 bases, with 14 bases between them. The CDR3 covers 16 residues.